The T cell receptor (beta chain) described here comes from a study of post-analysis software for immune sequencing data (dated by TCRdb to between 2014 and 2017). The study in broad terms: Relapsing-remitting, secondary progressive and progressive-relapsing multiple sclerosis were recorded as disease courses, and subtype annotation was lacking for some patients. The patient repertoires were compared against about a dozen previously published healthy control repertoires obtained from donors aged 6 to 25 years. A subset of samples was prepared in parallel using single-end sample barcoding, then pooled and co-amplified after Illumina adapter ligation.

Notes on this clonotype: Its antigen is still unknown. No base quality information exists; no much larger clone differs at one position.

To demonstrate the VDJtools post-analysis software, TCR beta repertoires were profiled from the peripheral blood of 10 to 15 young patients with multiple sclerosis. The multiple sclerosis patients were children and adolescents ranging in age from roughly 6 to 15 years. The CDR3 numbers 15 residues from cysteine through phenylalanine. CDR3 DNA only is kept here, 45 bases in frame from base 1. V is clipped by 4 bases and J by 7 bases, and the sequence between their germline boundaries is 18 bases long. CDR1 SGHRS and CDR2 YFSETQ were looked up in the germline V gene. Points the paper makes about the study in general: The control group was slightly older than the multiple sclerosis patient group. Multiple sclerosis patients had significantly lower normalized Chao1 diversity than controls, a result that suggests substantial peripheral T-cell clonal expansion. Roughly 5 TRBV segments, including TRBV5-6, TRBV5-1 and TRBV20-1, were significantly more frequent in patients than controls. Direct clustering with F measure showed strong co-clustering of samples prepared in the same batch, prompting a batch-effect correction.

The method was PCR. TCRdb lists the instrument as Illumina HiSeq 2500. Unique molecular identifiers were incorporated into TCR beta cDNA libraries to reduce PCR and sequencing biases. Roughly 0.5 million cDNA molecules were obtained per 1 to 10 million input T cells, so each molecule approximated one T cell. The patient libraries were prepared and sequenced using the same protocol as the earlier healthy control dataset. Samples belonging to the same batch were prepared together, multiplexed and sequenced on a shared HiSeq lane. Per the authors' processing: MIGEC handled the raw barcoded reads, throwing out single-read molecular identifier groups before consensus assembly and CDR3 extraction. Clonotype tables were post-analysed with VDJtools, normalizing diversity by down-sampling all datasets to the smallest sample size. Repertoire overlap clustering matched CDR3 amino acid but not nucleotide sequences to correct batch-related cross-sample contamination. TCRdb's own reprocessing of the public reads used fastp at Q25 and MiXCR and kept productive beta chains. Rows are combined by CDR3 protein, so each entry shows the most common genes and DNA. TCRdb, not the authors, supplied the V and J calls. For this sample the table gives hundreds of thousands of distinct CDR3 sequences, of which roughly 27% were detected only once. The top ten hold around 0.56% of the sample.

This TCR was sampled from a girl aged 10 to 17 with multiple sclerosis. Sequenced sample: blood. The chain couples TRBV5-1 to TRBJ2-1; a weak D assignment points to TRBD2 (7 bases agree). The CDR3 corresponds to CASSITWGGGNEQFF. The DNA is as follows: TGCGCCAGCAGCATCACGTGGGGGGGCGGGAATGAGCAGTTCTTC.